The sequence of this TCR beta chain was determined in a study of T cells after yellow fever vaccination (dated by TCRdb to between 2017 and 2020). The study in broad terms: Libraries from fractions with low cell numbers were prepared with the SMART-Seq v4 Ultra Low Input RNA kit. To follow T-cell clones before and after primary and booster YFV17D yellow fever vaccination, bulk TCR alpha and beta repertoires were sequenced over time. Two healthy male donors made up the cohort, one aged 18 to 29 years and the other aged 30 to 40 years. Blood was drawn at multiple timepoints before and after primary and secondary immunization, with bulk PBMC replicates and cell subsets isolated.

The treatment or condition label, as the study defines it: live attenuated yellow fever vaccine strain. At each blood-draw timepoint, two biological replicates of bulk PBMCs were collected. A standard Ficoll-Paque protocol was used to isolate PBMCs from peripheral blood. TriZol was used to extract RNA from bulk PBMCs, from CD4 and CD8 fractions, and from dextramer-positive and dextramer-negative fractions. CDR1 MNHEY and CDR2 SVGEGT were looked up in the germline V gene. Measured from the cysteine to the phenylalanine, the CDR3 is 11 residues long. CDR3 DNA is the only sequence kept; it has 33 bases, read in frame from the first base. V drops 10 bases and J drops 3 bases, leaving 10 bases in between. On this clonotype itself: Its antigen remains undetermined. No much larger clonotype is one base removed from it; base qualities were not supplied.

Synthesis of TCR cDNA relied on 5'RACE template switching, a step that introduced a universal primer site along with unique molecular identifiers. Priming of cDNA synthesis was performed from both the TCR alpha and TCR beta constant segments. Libraries were amplified in two PCR steps, with sample barcodes and sequencing adapters added in the second step. Sequencing of libraries was performed on Illumina HiSeq 2500 (2x100 bp) or NovaSeq (2x150 bp). As for the original processing: MIGEC handled demultiplexing of reads and collapsing into UMI consensus sequences, while MiXCR performed V(D)J alignment. Vaccine-responding clonotypes were defined with edgeR using replicate PBMC samples, requiring FDR below 0.01 and a log2 fold change above 5 up to day 15. Bulk clonotypes were assigned CD4 or CD8 identity according to which sequenced CD4 or CD8 repertoire held them at higher abundance. The public reads were run again by TCRdb, first through fastp at Q25 and then through MiXCR, and only productive beta chains were kept. Every CDR3 protein is listed once, alongside the most common genes and DNA of its rows. The authors' filters were not applied to this entry. The sample table contains some 300,000 distinct CDR3 sequences; only one count was recorded for roughly 8% of them. The ten biggest clones cover 17% of the sample.

General study outcomes and caveats: Because the study included only a couple of donors, the extent to which the findings can be generalized is limited. The secondary T-cell response was weaker than the primary response but faster, peaking on day 5 instead of day 15. Most clones expanded after primary vaccination (about 96% of CD4 and roughly 88% of CD8) were re-detected after the booster, suggesting that broad memory maintenance occurred. Computational filtering was required because FACS-sorted repertoires could contain abundant contaminating clonotypes from the bulk population. A small fraction of clonotypes appeared in both the CD4 and CD8 compartments, likely as a result of convergent recombination.

The source of this sequence is a man aged 18 to 35 who received the YFV17D yellow fever vaccine. The input for sequencing was PBMCs, taken about 41 days after the first yellow fever vaccination. Recombination joined TRBV6-2 or TRBV6-3 with TRBJ2-7; TRBD2 could be the D gene, as 5 bases match. The CDR3 sequence is CAIRGFYEQYF. The DNA sequence reads TGTGCCATCCGAGGGTTCTACGAGCAGTACTTC.